The rows below give T cell receptor beta chains drawn from one sample of a study of blood T cells in healthy people across ages. One entry per CDR3 protein, called by TCRdb with MiXCR from the 5' RACE reads. There are 600,000 to 800,000 distinct CDR3 sequences in the sample; under 25% occur only once, and about 3.6% lies in the top ten. Sequencing was performed on blood. The receptors here all came from a man between 70 and 80 years old in good health. Each CDR3 is given with its conserved first and last residue. Each record gives: D gene, J gene, V gene, clone size, CDR3 protein, CDR3 DNA. The D gene is left open where the match is weak. The listing skips clone size in some rows; elsewhere it reads once, few, many or a size class.

D gene: TRBD1
J gene: TRBJ1-2
V gene: TRBV5-1
clone size: -
CDR3 protein: CASRPGDRGPDGYTF
CDR3 DNA: TGCGCCAGCAGACCCGGGGACAGGGGGCCGGATGGCTACACCTTC

D gene: TRBD1
J gene: TRBJ2-5
V gene: TRBV2
clone size: few
CDR3 protein: CASKLSGQGVETQYF
CDR3 DNA: TGTGCCAGCAAATTGTCCGGACAGGGGGTAGAGACCCAGTACTTC

D gene: -
J gene: TRBJ2-1
V gene: TRBV3-1
clone size: few
CDR3 protein: CASSQVKVYNEQFF
CDR3 DNA: TGTGCCAGCAGCCAAGTGAAAGTCTACAATGAGCAGTTCTTC

D gene: TRBD1
J gene: TRBJ1-1
V gene: TRBV3-1
clone size: -
CDR3 protein: CASRPTLTGGRHTEAFF
CDR3 DNA: TGTGCCAGCAGACCTACTCTTACAGGGGGCAGGCACACTGAAGCTTTCTTT

D gene: -
J gene: TRBJ1-4
V gene: TRBV7-9
clone size: few
CDR3 protein: CASSPRTDAANEKLFF
CDR3 DNA: TGTGCCAGCAGCCCAAGGACAGATGCTGCTAATGAAAAACTGTTTTTT

D gene: TRBD1
J gene: TRBJ1-1
V gene: TRBV7-9
clone size: -
CDR3 protein: CASSPDRGRWMNTEAFF
CDR3 DNA: TGTGCCAGCAGCCCGGACAGGGGGCGATGGATGAACACTGAAGCTTTCTTT

D gene: -
J gene: TRBJ2-1
V gene: TRBV6-1
clone size: -
CDR3 protein: CASSVDTVIYNEQFF
CDR3 DNA: TGTGCCAGCAGTGTGGACACGGTGATCTACAATGAGCAGTTCTTC

D gene: TRBD2
J gene: TRBJ2-1
V gene: TRBV5-1
clone size: -
CDR3 protein: CASSYTSGGGDEQFF
CDR3 DNA: TGCGCCAGCAGCTACACTAGCGGAGGAGGCGATGAGCAGTTCTTC

D gene: TRBD1
J gene: TRBJ2-7
V gene: TRBV20-1
clone size: -
CDR3 protein: CSALDPVGQRAYEQYF
CDR3 DNA: TGCAGTGCGTTAGATCCGGTGGGACAGAGGGCCTACGAGCAGTACTTC

D gene: TRBD1
J gene: TRBJ1-1
V gene: TRBV7-6
clone size: many
CDR3 protein: CASSFTGGTEAFF
CDR3 DNA: TGTGCCAGCAGCTTTACAGGGGGAACTGAAGCTTTCTTT

D gene: TRBD1
J gene: TRBJ2-3
V gene: TRBV10-3
clone size: few
CDR3 protein: CAISGQTGGSTDTQYF
CDR3 DNA: TGTGCCATCAGTGGTCAAACAGGGGGCAGCACAGATACGCAGTATTTT

D gene: -
J gene: TRBJ1-6
V gene: TRBV20-1
clone size: few
CDR3 protein: CSASGSLNNSPLHF
CDR3 DNA: TGCAGTGCTAGTGGCAGCTTGAATAATTCACCCCTCCACTTT

D gene: TRBD2
J gene: TRBJ2-3
V gene: TRBV12-3/TRBV12-4
clone size: once
CDR3 protein: CASSARLAGTDVQYF
CDR3 DNA: TGTGCCAGCAGTGCCCGACTAGCGGGAACAGATGTGCAGTATTTT

D gene: -
J gene: TRBJ2-7
V gene: TRBV10-3
clone size: -
CDR3 protein: CAISEAGASSYEQYF
CDR3 DNA: TGTGCCATCAGTGAGGCTGGAGCAAGCTCCTACGAGCAGTACTTC

D gene: -
J gene: TRBJ2-2
V gene: TRBV5-1
clone size: few
CDR3 protein: CASSPTDWSGELFF
CDR3 DNA: TGCGCCAGCAGCCCAACGGACTGGTCGGGGGAGCTGTTTTTT

D gene: -
J gene: TRBJ1-5
V gene: TRBV20-1
clone size: few
CDR3 protein: CSAPAGFDQPQHF
CDR3 DNA: TGCAGTGCACCCGCGGGATTCGATCAGCCCCAGCATTTT

D gene: TRBD2
J gene: TRBJ2-3
V gene: TRBV7-9
clone size: few
CDR3 protein: CASRPGLAADTQYF
CDR3 DNA: TGTGCCAGCAGGCCGGGACTAGCGGCAGATACGCAGTATTTT

D gene: TRBD2
J gene: TRBJ2-7
V gene: TRBV7-2
clone size: many
CDR3 protein: CASSLEAGGEQYF
CDR3 DNA: TGTGCCAGCAGCTTAGAAGCGGGAGGCGAGCAGTACTTC

D gene: TRBD1
J gene: TRBJ1-1
V gene: TRBV28
clone size: few
CDR3 protein: CASSLTGGLTEAFF
CDR3 DNA: TGTGCCAGCAGCTTGACAGGGGGCTTGACTGAAGCTTTCTTT

D gene: TRBD1
J gene: TRBJ1-1
V gene: TRBV6-6
clone size: -
CDR3 protein: CASSYYFRGQETEAFF
CDR3 DNA: TGTGCCAGCAGTTACTATTTCAGGGGGCAAGAGACTGAAGCTTTCTTT

D gene: -
J gene: TRBJ1-2
V gene: TRBV7-2
clone size: few
CDR3 protein: CASSFQLGPYGYTF
CDR3 DNA: TGTGCCAGCAGCTTCCAACTTGGGCCCTATGGCTACACCTTC

D gene: TRBD2
J gene: TRBJ2-1
V gene: TRBV27
clone size: few
CDR3 protein: CASGSGGYNEQFF
CDR3 DNA: TGTGCCAGCGGCTCGGGAGGGTACAATGAGCAGTTCTTC

D gene: -
J gene: TRBJ2-5
V gene: TRBV27
clone size: many
CDR3 protein: CASSFRLQETQYF
CDR3 DNA: TGTGCCAGCAGTTTCCGTCTACAAGAGACCCAGTACTTC

D gene: -
J gene: TRBJ2-4
V gene: TRBV7-9
clone size: many
CDR3 protein: CASSNSAGLGIQYF
CDR3 DNA: TGTGCCAGCAGCAATTCGGCGGGTTTGGGCATTCAGTACTTC

D gene: -
J gene: TRBJ2-7
V gene: TRBV6-2/TRBV6-3
clone size: many
CDR3 protein: CASSYSLYSYEQYF
CDR3 DNA: TGTGCCAGCAGTTACAGTCTTTACTCCTACGAGCAGTACTTC

D gene: TRBD2
J gene: TRBJ2-7
V gene: TRBV20-1
clone size: few
CDR3 protein: CSAPTSGRLYEQYF
CDR3 DNA: TGCAGTGCACCGACTAGCGGGAGGTTATACGAGCAGTACTTC

D gene: -
J gene: TRBJ2-7
V gene: TRBV18
clone size: few
CDR3 protein: CASSPLSGISYEQYF
CDR3 DNA: TGTGCCAGCTCACCACTCTCGGGGATCTCCTACGAGCAGTACTTC

D gene: -
J gene: TRBJ1-2
V gene: TRBV7-9
clone size: few
CDR3 protein: CASSPAGVYGHTF
CDR3 DNA: TGTGCCAGCAGTCCAGCAGGGGTCTATGGCCACACCTTC

D gene: -
J gene: TRBJ2-6
V gene: TRBV6-5
clone size: many
CDR3 protein: CATLGQGLGANVLTF
CDR3 DNA: TGTGCCACCCTTGGGCAGGGTCTTGGGGCCAACGTCCTGACTTTC

D gene: -
J gene: TRBJ2-7
V gene: TRBV11-2
clone size: many
CDR3 protein: CASSLVFGQGVYEQYF
CDR3 DNA: TGTGCCAGCAGCTTAGTTTTCGGTCAGGGAGTCTACGAGCAGTACTTC

D gene: -
J gene: TRBJ2-5
V gene: TRBV25-1
clone size: few
CDR3 protein: CASSETLTRPSQETQYF
CDR3 DNA: TGTGCCAGCAGTGAAACCCTGACTAGGCCCTCGCAAGAGACCCAGTACTTC

D gene: TRBD1
J gene: TRBJ2-3
V gene: TRBV24-1
clone size: -
CDR3 protein: CATSKTGTADTQYF
CDR3 DNA: TGTGCCACCTCCAAGACAGGGACGGCAGATACGCAGTATTTT

D gene: -
J gene: TRBJ2-3
V gene: TRBV20-1
clone size: -
CDR3 protein: CSASFGTSPDTQYF
CDR3 DNA: TGCAGTGCTTCCTTCGGTACTAGCCCGGATACGCAGTATTTT

D gene: -
J gene: TRBJ2-7
V gene: TRBV20-1
clone size: -
CDR3 protein: CRPGQDFYEQYF
CDR3 DNA: TGCAGGCCAGGGCAGGATTTCTACGAGCAGTACTTC

D gene: -
J gene: TRBJ2-5
V gene: TRBV20-1
clone size: -
CDR3 protein: CSASVGSLSGETQHF
CDR3 DNA: TGCAGTGCTAGTGTGGGGTCGTTGTCCGGAGAGACCCAGCACTTC

D gene: -
J gene: TRBJ2-1
V gene: TRBV3-1
clone size: -
CDR3 protein: CASSLRAYIHEQFF
CDR3 DNA: TGTGCCAGCAGCCTACGGGCCTACATCCATGAGCAGTTCTTC

D gene: -
J gene: TRBJ2-7
V gene: TRBV10-3
clone size: -
CDR3 protein: CARIQGAYEQYF
CDR3 DNA: TGTGCCAGAATACAGGGCGCCTACGAGCAGTACTTC

D gene: TRBD1
J gene: TRBJ2-3
V gene: TRBV20-1
clone size: -
CDR3 protein: CSAKRQGAGSDTQYF
CDR3 DNA: TGCAGTGCTAAACGACAGGGAGCAGGGTCAGATACGCAGTATTTT

D gene: TRBD2
J gene: TRBJ2-3
V gene: TRBV7-9
clone size: few
CDR3 protein: CASRPPSGSTDTQYF
CDR3 DNA: TGTGCCAGCAGACCTCCTAGCGGCAGCACAGATACGCAGTATTTT